The rows below give T cell receptor beta chains drawn from one sample of a study of T cell repertoires in cytomegalovirus infection. Their specific antigens are unknown. TCRdb re-analysed the reads in MiXCR, keeping a single row per CDR3 protein. The table records fewer than 900,000 distinct CDR3 sequences, under 35% of them present only once. The source material was cultured CD8+ T cells from PBMCs, sampled from culture after CMV antigen stimulation. Receptor source: a human donor in good health (CMV status not recorded). Some clones in this sample may be carry-over from other donors' samples. The CDR3 runs from the conserved cysteine through the conserved F or W. D genes are given only for firm matches. Size values are once, few and many counts, or a class for expanded clones, and some rows have none.

clone_size,j_call,d_call,v_call,cdr3_nt,cdr3_aa
-,TRBJ2-3,-,TRBV6-8,TGTGCCAGCAGTTACTCCGCCCCAGCGGCAACAGATACGCAGTATTTT,CASSYSAPAATDTQYF
-,TRBJ2-2,-,TRBV19,TGTGCCAGTAGTATAGGACACCTCACCGGGGAGCTGTTTTTT,CASSIGHLTGELFF
few,TRBJ2-7,-,TRBV7-9,TGTGCCAGCAGCAAGTCTCCCTACGAGCAGTACTTC,CASSKSPYEQYF
few,TRBJ1-6,-,TRBV7-9,TGTGCCGGTCGTACCTATAATTCACCCCTCCACTTT,CAGRTYNSPLHF
few,TRBJ1-2,-,TRBV7-6,TGTGCCAGCAGCTCGCGGGACACCTATGGCTACACCTTC,CASSSRDTYGYTF
-,TRBJ1-1,-,TRBV28,TGTGCCAGCATCCAAGCCCGGGACCCGAGGGACACTGAAGCTTTCTTT,CASIQARDPRDTEAFF
few,TRBJ1-3,-,TRBV19,TGTGCCAGTAGTATCCGCGTCTTCTCTGGAAACACCATATATTTT,CASSIRVFSGNTIYF
-,TRBJ1-5,-,TRBV25-1,TGTGCCAGCAAAAGCAGAGGTAGCAATCAGCCCCAGCATTTT,CASKSRGSNQPQHF
-,TRBJ2-2,-,TRBV19,TGTGCCAGTAGAGGGACTTGGAACACCGGGGAGCTGTTTTTT,CASRGTWNTGELFF
few,TRBJ2-7,TRBD1,TRBV6-1,TGTGCCAGCAACTTGAACAGGGGGCAAGAGCAGTACTTC,CASNLNRGQEQYF
-,TRBJ1-6,TRBD1,TRBV6-4,TGTGCCAGCAGACCCTATGGAGGGGGCGCCGGAAATTCACCCCTCCACTTT,CASRPYGGGAGNSPLHF
few,TRBJ2-5,-,TRBV7-9,TGTGCCAGCAGCTTAGATCCAGACCGACAAGAGACCCAGTACTTC,CASSLDPDRQETQYF
few,TRBJ2-1,-,TRBV6-2/TRBV6-3,TGTGCCAGCAGTTACTCGGAGGGGAGCTCCTACAATGAGCAGTTCTTC,CASSYSEGSSYNEQFF
once,TRBJ1-6,-,TRBV5-1,TGCGCCAGCAGTTGGGATGTTCAATCACCCCTCCACTTT,CASSWDVQSPLHF
-,TRBJ2-3,-,TRBV9,TGTGCCAGCAGCGTAGAGGGACTCACCACAGATACGCAGTATTTT,CASSVEGLTTDTQYF
few,TRBJ1-2,TRBD1,TRBV10-3,TGTGCCATCAGAAACAGGGGGCAGGACTATGGCTACACCTTC,CAIRNRGQDYGYTF
-,TRBJ1-1,TRBD1,TRBV6-5,TGTGCCAGCAGTTACTGGGAGGGGGCTGGAACTGAAGCTTTCTTT,CASSYWEGAGTEAFF
-,TRBJ1-2,-,TRBV11-2,TGTGCCAGCAGCTTAGAGTCGGCAGAATGGGACGGCTACACCTTC,CASSLESAEWDGYTF
few,TRBJ2-3,TRBD2,TRBV7-9,TGTGCCAGCACCCCCGCGGGGGGGGCGGGTGGAGATACGCAGTATTTT,CASTPAGGAGGDTQYF
-,TRBJ1-2,TRBD1,TRBV29-1,TGCAGCGTTGAATGGGACAGGGGCGTTCTGGGTCGGACATATGGCTACACCTTC,CSVEWDRGVLGRTYGYTF